The 19 T cell receptor beta chains below come from one sample, sequenced in a study of blood T cell repertoires in COVID-19. The table came from immunoSEQ multiplex PCR; TCRdb's copy has only in-frame clones and leaves some out. The table lists roughly 180,000 clones, 86% of them singletons. The sequenced sample was PBMCs or T cells enriched from blood (not recorded which). Every receptor here comes from a woman under 40 who had recovered from COVID-19.

The chain's CDR3 is CASSFRGAGQPQHF. DNA of the CDR3: TGTGCCAGCAGTTTTCGGGGGGCGGGTCAGCCCCAGCATTTT. The rearrangement uses TRBV27 and TRBJ1-5; the D gene is possibly TRBD1 (6 bases). Germline V gives CDR1 MNHEY, CDR2 SMNVEV (reference sequence). The V and J ends lost 3 bases and 6 bases respectively, with 12 bases between them. The CDR3 runs to 14 residues.

The chain employs TRBV7-2 and TRBJ1-3; possible D gene TRBD1, 5 bases. Germline lookup yields CDR1 SGHTA and CDR2 FQGNSA. The CDR3 extends over 16 amino acids. The V end lost 1 base, the J end lost 4 bases, and 14 bases lay between the germline ends. CDR3 bases: TGTGCCAGCAGCTTAGAGTCCAGGGCAACCGGAAACACCATATATTTT. This gives the protein CASSLESRATGNTIYF.

The rearrangement links TRBV19 to TRBJ2-2; D is perhaps TRBD2 (6 bases). Germline V gene data show CDR1 as LNHDA and CDR2 as SQIVND (reference sequence). This CDR3 has 16 residues. The ends were cut back, 6 bases at V and 1 base at J, with 15 bases in the middle. The CDR3 loop is CASRVPLARNTGELFF. The CDR3 region has the DNA TGTGCCAGTAGAGTCCCTCTAGCGAGGAACACCGGGGAGCTGTTTTTT.

The V and J genes are TRBV5-1 and TRBJ2-2; no reliable D call. Germline lookup yields CDR1 SGHRS and CDR2 YFSETQ. V was clipped by 4 bases and J by 3 bases, with 10 bases between them. The CDR3 runs 14 residues. CDR3 amino acids: CASSRAVDTGELFF. DNA for the CDR3: TGCGCCAGCAGCCGAGCCGTCGACACCGGGGAGCTGTTTTTT. Complete variable domain (other parts from reference TRBV5-1 and TRBJ2-2): KAGVTQTPRYLIKTRGQQVTLSCSPISGHRSVSWYQQTPGQGLQFLFEYFSETQRNKGNFPGRFSGRQFSNSRSEMNVSTLELGDSALYLCASSRAVDTGELFFGEGSRLTVL.

The chain couples TRBV1 to TRBJ2-1; the D call TRBD2 from the table was never checked on the DNA. TRBV1 is given as a pseudogene. The CDR3 contains 18 residues. The CDR3 loop is CTSSIVGGALAGHNEQFF. The CDR3 DNA sequence: TGCACCAGCAGCATAGTTGGGGGTGCGCTAGCGGGCCACAATGAGCAGTTCTTC.

J is TRBJ2-1 and V is TRBV29-1, with D perhaps matching TRBD2 (5 bases). CDR1 is SQVTM, CDR2 ANQGSEA, per germline. There are 15 residues in the CDR3. V lost 1 base, J lost 1 base, and 11 bases lay in between. The CDR3 DNA is TGCAGCGTTGAAGTTCAAGCGGTATCCTACAATGAGCAGTTCTTC. This gives the protein CSVEVQAVSYNEQFF.

This rearrangement joins TRBV19 to TRBJ2-1; unclear D gene. Germline V lookup: CDR1 LNHDA, CDR2 SQIVND (reference sequence). This CDR3 is built from 14 residues. The V and J ends lost 5 bases and 0 bases respectively, with 8 bases between them. The CDR3 nucleotides are TGTGCCAGTAGTGGTACGGGCTCCTACAATGAGCAGTTCTTC. Translating it yields CASSGTGSYNEQFF.

V usage is TRBV27 and J usage is TRBJ1-1; TRBD1 is a possible D gene (5 bases). This CDR3 contains 13 residues. Trimming took off 7 bases at V and 4 bases at J, with 13 bases between the two ends. CDR1 is MNHEY, CDR2 SMNVEV, per germline (reference sequence). CDR3 bases: TGTGCCAGCAAGAGGGGAGGAGGCACTGAAGCTTTCTTT. Translating it yields CASKRGGGTEAFF.

Here the CDR3 reads CASSAEQGSNTGELFF. DNA for the CDR3: TGCGCCAGCAGTGCGGAACAGGGCTCTAACACCGGGGAGCTGTTTTTT. V gene TRBV10-1 combines with J gene TRBJ2-2; a weak D match, TRBD1 (6 bases). The V gene's germline CDR1 is WNHNN and CDR2 SYGVQD (reference sequence). Deletions cut 4 bases from V and 2 bases from J, with 14 bases between. There are 16 residues in the CDR3.

The chain combines TRBV7-9 with TRBJ2-5; 9 nucleotides match TRBD2. In germline, CDR1 is SEHNR, CDR2 FQNEAQ (reference sequence). CDR3 length equals 14 residues. Germline trimming cut 5 bases from V and 10 bases from J; bases unmatched to any gene: 11. This chain's CDR3 is CASSTESGSGSQYF. The CDR3 DNA reads TGTGCCAGCAGCACCGAAAGCGGTAGCGGGAGCCAGTACTTC.

J is TRBJ2-1 and V is TRBV7-2, with 9 bases identical to TRBD1. Per germline, CDR1 SGHTA and CDR2 FQGNSA. The ends lost 1 base at V and 7 bases at J; junction bases unmatched: 8. The CDR3 totals 16 residues. This CDR3 is CASSLVSGQGRNEQFF. The DNA for the CDR3 is TGTGCCAGCAGCTTAGTGTCGGGACAGGGACGTAATGAGCAGTTCTTC.

The rearrangement links TRBV7-2 to TRBJ2-4; D possibly corresponds to TRBD1 (5 bases). CDR1 and CDR2 from the germline V gene are SGHTA and FQGNSA. Trimming shortened V by 2 bases and J by 11 bases, and 13 bases separated the two germline ends. The CDR3 has 13 amino acids. The CDR3 is CASSLPGRVVQYF. DNA of the CDR3: TGTGCCAGCAGCTTACCGGGCAGGGTAGTTCAGTACTTC.

The CDR3 DNA reads TGTGCCAGCAGCTTAATTAGGGGGGGAACTGAAGCTTTCTTT. Residues: CASSLIRGGTEAFF. The rearrangement uses TRBV7-8 and TRBJ1-1; D is possibly TRBD1 (6 bases). The germline gives CDR1 SGHVS, CDR2 FQNEAQ. V dropped 2 bases and J dropped 5 bases, with 12 bases sitting between them. CDR3 length: 14 residues.

This chain connects TRBV29-1 to TRBJ2-1, with TRBD2 matching over 11 bases. The CDR3 runs to 16 residues. CDR1 is SQVTM, CDR2 ANQGSEA, per germline. Losses at the gene ends were 2 bases for V and 4 bases for J; bases not matched to a gene: 7. CDR3 region: CSVETPGLAVYNEQFF. In DNA, the CDR3 is TGCAGCGTTGAAACACCGGGACTAGCGGTATACAATGAGCAGTTCTTC.

This sequence joins TRBV10-3 and TRBJ2-1; weak D call: TRBD2 (5 bases). Germline lookup yields CDR1 ENHRY and CDR2 SYGVKD. The CDR3 is made up of 16 amino acids. V lost 6 bases and J 4 bases, leaving 19 bases between the germline ends. CDR3 DNA: TGTGCCATCAGGCACGGAGGTGAGGGAGAATACAATGAGCAGTTCTTC. Translating gives CAIRHGGEGEYNEQFF.

The chain couples TRBV3-1 (or the pseudogene TRBV3-2) to TRBJ2-7; 14 nucleotides align to TRBD2. This CDR3 spans 17 amino acids. Germline V CDR1 and CDR2: LGHDT, YNNKEL (reference sequence). V shed 5 bases and J 3 bases; nucleotides not matched to a gene: 9. The CDR3 nucleotides read TGTGCCAGCAGCTTCTTACGAGGGACTAGCGGGAGCTACGAGCAGTACTTC. This encodes CASSFLRGTSGSYEQYF.

The gene calls are TRBV5-1 and TRBJ2-3; TRBD2 matches at 12 bases. The V gene's germline CDR1 is SGHRS and CDR2 YFSETQ. The CDR3 length is 17 residues. Trimming at V came to 1 base and at J to 5 bases, leaving 8 bases not matched to a gene. The CDR3 coding sequence is TGCGCCAGCAGCTTGATGGGGCTAGCGGGAGGGGAAGATACGCAGTATTTT. As protein: CASSLMGLAGGEDTQYF.

The chain has TRBV19 and TRBJ2-3, with 11 bases fitting TRBD2. The ends lost 4 bases at V and 6 bases at J; junction bases unmatched: 6. CDR1 is LNHDA, CDR2 SQIVND, per germline (reference sequence). This CDR3 spans 15 amino acids. CDR3 nucleotide sequence: TGTGCCAGTAGTACTCTGACTAGCGGGAAGGATACGCAGTATTTT. This gives the protein CASSTLTSGKDTQYF.

The chain couples TRBV2 to TRBJ1-1; the D gene is possibly TRBD1 (5 bases). Germline V lookup: CDR1 SNHLY, CDR2 FYNNEI. Trimming removed 6 bases from V and 0 bases from J, with 11 bases in between. This CDR3 has 14 amino acids. CDR3 sequence reads: CASRMGLMNTEAFF. The DNA of the CDR3 is TGTGCCAGCAGAATGGGACTGATGAACACTGAAGCTTTCTTT.